This T cell receptor gamma chain was sequenced for a study of gammadelta T cells in human blood. This clone counts as large (0.1 to 1%). The antigen is undetermined. TCRdb processed the RT-PCR reads again with the CATT caller. The top ten clones hold around 8.9% of a sample with about a thousand gamma-chain clones, approximately 10% of them seen once. General observations from the study: Microbial exposure appeared to drive polyclonal γδ T cell expansion after birth.

This CDR3 is built from 12 residues. Looked up from germline, CDR1 is EGSNGY and CDR2 is YDSYNSKV. V was clipped by 0 bases and J by 5 bases; unmatched bases: 1. The V call is TRGV2, the J call TRGJ1 or TRGJ2. Specimen: non-Vgamma9Vdelta2 gamma-delta T cells from infant blood. The source is a human donor. Here the CDR3 reads CATWDGHYKKLF. The DNA for the CDR3 is TGTGCCACCTGGGACGGGCATTATAAGAAACTCTTT.